A selection of T cell receptor beta chains follows, all from one sample in a study of shared clonotypes between healthy human individuals. The data were produced by immunoSEQ multiplex PCR, yet TCRdb's version contains in-frame clones alone and is incomplete. The sample consists of roughly 2.6 million clones, over 85% of them appearing once. What was sequenced was naive CD4+ T cells sorted from blood. These receptors all stem from a man aged 18 to 35 in good health. The conserved cysteine and the conserved F or W are not part of the CDR3 here. Each record gives: J gene, V gene, CDR3 protein.

TRBJ2-4	TRBV15	ATSLDRTSKNIQY
TRBJ2-2	TRBV7-3	ASSLNPPSGGNTGELF
TRBJ1-5	TRBV15	ATSRGYGGNQPQH
TRBJ1-1	TRBV29-1	SVANQQGARGNTEAF
TRBJ1-5	TRBV27	ASRLDRSNQPQH
TRBJ2-1	TRBV27	ASSWGQLSYNEQF
TRBJ2-7	TRBV11-2	ASSLTGYEQY
TRBJ2-5	TRBV19	ACRRTLTETQY
TRBJ1-6	TRBV19	ASSIRQVHGSPLH
TRBJ2-2	TRBV19	ATRPQRSTGELF
TRBJ1-6	TRBV19	ASSMGQGVNSPLH
TRBJ2-1	TRBV5-1	ASSFTSGGSYNEQF
TRBJ1-2	TRBV18	ASSPDIRDVNGYT
TRBJ2-7	TRBV5-1	ASSLGLAAISYEQY
TRBJ2-1	TRBV18	ASSPEVGAPEQF
TRBJ2-3	TRBV7-2	ASSPERVFNLGPDTQY
TRBJ1-5	TRBV6-1	ASSDPGTGGQPQH
TRBJ1-5	TRBV19	ASSIQLNQPQH
TRBJ1-1	TRBV28	ASIFTGVAF
TRBJ1-2	TRBV2	ASRAGGSFGYT
TRBJ2-3	TRBV27	ASSFEASGYADTQY
TRBJ2-3	TRBV9	ASSASYGATDTQY
TRBJ2-1	TRBV4-2	ASSQIGGNYNEQF
TRBJ2-7	TRBV7-9	ASSSPGTGQAYEQY
TRBJ2-2	TRBV30	AWSVNRATGELF
TRBJ1-4	TRBV6-6	ASSQGMTNEKLF
TRBJ1-1	TRBV5-1	ASSLGQVGTEAF
TRBJ1-5	TRBV21-1	ASSKAEGSFNQPQH
TRBJ1-1	TRBV6-1	ASSEVQGLNTEAF
TRBJ2-7	TRBV30	AWSRASYEQY
TRBJ1-2	TRBV5-4	ASSMPTTYGYT
TRBJ2-3	TRBV5-1	ASSSGLAGEADTQY
TRBJ1-5	TRBV30	AWSVLGISNQPQH
TRBJ1-1	TRBV30	AWSIQGGKVF
TRBJ2-5	TRBV25-1	ASSGGTGEYQETQY
TRBJ2-1	TRBV30	AWDEGNEQF
TRBJ2-5	TRBV6-5	ASSYSASGIIGTQY
TRBJ2-7	TRBV19	ASSSNRGAYEQY
TRBJ1-5	TRBV19	ASSSVGHSVGQPQH
TRBJ2-3	TRBV7-8	ASSLLAGGFTDTQY